This TCR beta chain was sequenced in a study of post-analysis software for immune sequencing data (dated by TCRdb to between 2015 and 2017). For the study in its entirety: Relapsing-remitting, secondary progressive and progressive-relapsing multiple sclerosis were recorded as disease courses, and subtype annotation was lacking for some patients. The patient repertoires were compared against around 11 previously published healthy control repertoires obtained from donors aged about 6 to 26 years. A subset of samples was prepared in parallel using single-end sample barcoding, then pooled and co-amplified after Illumina adapter ligation. General study outcomes and caveats: Four to six TRBV segments, including TRBV5-6, TRBV5-1 and TRBV20-1, were significantly more frequent in patients than controls. Multiple sclerosis patients had significantly lower normalized Chao1 diversity than controls, a result that suggests substantial peripheral T-cell clonal expansion. The multiple sclerosis patient group was slightly younger than the control group. Direct clustering with F measure showed strong co-clustering of samples prepared in the same batch, prompting a batch-effect correction.

CDR1 is given as DFQATT and CDR2 as SNEGSKA, both from the germline V gene (reference sequence). Measured from the cysteine to the phenylalanine, the CDR3 is 14 residues long. The DNA shown is the 42-base CDR3, in frame from base 1. After removal of 5 bases from V and 4 bases from J, the junction retains 9 bases not matched to a gene. The library was generated by PCR. Reads for this sample came from an Illumina HiSeq 2500. Unique molecular identifiers were incorporated into TCR beta cDNA libraries to reduce PCR and sequencing biases. Per 1 to 10 million input T cells, 500,000 or so cDNA molecules were obtained, such that each molecule approximated one T cell. The same protocol used for the earlier healthy control dataset was applied to prepare and sequence the patient libraries. Within a given batch, samples were prepared together, multiplexed and sequenced on the same HiSeq lane. The study's processing was this. Raw barcoded reads were processed with MIGEC, and single-read molecular identifier groups were discarded before consensus assembly and CDR3 extraction. Clonotype tables were post-analysed with VDJtools, and diversity was normalized by down-sampling all datasets to the smallest sample size. To correct batch-related cross-sample contamination, repertoire overlap clustering matched CDR3 amino acid sequences but not nucleotide sequences. TCRdb itself trimmed the public reads at Q25 with fastp, ran MiXCR and retained productive beta chains. Every distinct CDR3 protein forms one entry, paired with its most common genes and DNA. The V and J calls and clone size come from TCRdb's table, not from the authors' own analysis. The sample has about 460,000 distinct CDR3 sequences on record, under 55% of them singletons. The ten largest clones add up to about 12% of the sample.

To demonstrate the VDJtools post-analysis software, TCR beta repertoires were profiled from the peripheral blood of 10 to 15 young patients with multiple sclerosis. The patients with multiple sclerosis were children and adolescents between roughly 6 and 15 years of age. The sample holds one count of this clonotype. Its antigen remains undetermined. No much larger clone exists at a distance of one base, and base qualities are not known. Material for sequencing was blood. The clonotype originates from a girl under 18 with multiple sclerosis. Recombination joined TRBV20-1 with TRBJ2-3, and 7 junction bases match TRBD2. The CDR3 amino acid sequence is: CSAERTRSADTQYF. The sequenced DNA is TGCAGTGCTGAGAGGACTAGAAGCGCAGATACGCAGTATTTT.